This T cell receptor (beta chain) originates from a study of Ad26.COV2.S vaccination and SARS-CoV-2 variants. Regarding the study as a whole: Breadth and depth estimates from TCRs may understate total T cell responses.

On this clone itself: The antigen is undetermined.

Profiling relied on immunoSEQ multiplex PCR, and the TCRdb table lists in-frame clones only, not all of them. This sample has 350,000 to 500,000 clones, with approximately 87% found just once. J was trimmed by 10 bases and V by 4 bases; bases with no gene match: 11. From germline, CDR1 is SGHRS and CDR2 YFSETQ. This CDR3 region has 13 residues. The treatment: around 19 received Ad26.COV2.S at low or high dose, single or two shots; roughly five received placebo; per-sample allocation not given. Specimen acquisition occurred on day 63 following the initial vaccine or placebo injection. It was an adult aged 18-55 years in Boston who was the donor.

This clonotype originated in a person aged 18-65 years who received the Ad26.COV2.S COVID-19 vaccine or a placebo. Sequenced material: peripheral blood, taken in a trial of Ad26.COV2.S vaccine versus placebo. This chain uses TRBV5-1 with TRBJ2-7, with TRBD2 identical over 7 bases. The CDR3 DNA reads as TGCGCCAGCAGCACGGGGGAGGGACGGTCCCAGTACTTC. It codes for CASSTGEGRSQYF.